This T cell receptor (beta chain) was retrieved from a study of blood T cell repertoires in COVID-19. For the study at large: Acute and convalescent COVID-19 specimens originated in the United States, Italy and Spain.

Per the authors' pipeline: Counts of nucleated cells, estimated from reference gene primer amplification, were obtained. TCRdb's copy holds only in-frame clones and misses some; the assay was immunoSEQ multiplex PCR. V and J calls and clone size follow that table, whereas D and trimming were derived from the DNA. The table shows 150,000 to 200,000 clones, with over 75% occurring only once. CDR1 is MNHEY and CDR2 is SVGAGI in the germline V gene. The CDR3 totals 15 residues. V was clipped by 6 bases and J by 3 bases; unmatched bases: 7. The cohort comprised adults aged roughly 18 to 95 years residing in around 25 US areas. Donors in Cohort 3 counted as recovered after two negative PCRs, clearance, or symptom resolution.

The sample consisted of PBMCs or T cells enriched from blood (not recorded which). The receptor comes from a woman between 18 and 29 years old who had recovered from COVID-19. The chain couples TRBV6-5 to TRBJ2-3; 9 bases line up with TRBD1. The CDR3 sequence is CASRLRDRVTDTQYF. The CDR3 DNA reads TGTGCCAGCAGACTCCGGGACAGGGTTACAGATACGCAGTATTTT.